One sample yielded the 5 T cell receptor beta chains listed below, sequenced in a study of T cell responses to AZD1222 COVID-19 vaccine. Profiled with immunoSEQ multiplex PCR; TCRdb holds only in-frame clones, not every one. The sample records 140,000 to 150,000 clones, 90% to 95% being singletons. Specimen: peripheral blood, collected on day 0 of AZD1222 vaccination. Source of these receptors: an adult in good health.

To note about this clone: A read error may account for a junction end that differs from germline. The chain uses TRBV5-1 and TRBJ1-1; unclear D gene. The germline V gene has CDR1 SGHRS and CDR2 YFSETQ. This CDR3 has 13 amino acids. CDR3 coding DNA: TGCGCCAGCAGTTTGGGTGTCGACACTGAAGCTTTCTTT. This gives the protein CASSLGVDTEAFF.

The chain carries TRBV18 and TRBJ1-2, with 9 bases identical to TRBD1. This CDR3 is 16 amino acids long. V lost 4 bases, J lost 2 bases, and 8 bases stayed unmatched. The germline CDR1 and CDR2 sequences are KGHSH and LQKENI. The CDR3 region is CASSLPGQGLNYGYTF. The CDR3 region has the DNA TGTGCCAGCTCACTGCCGGGACAGGGTCTGAACTATGGCTACACCTTC.

The genes are TRBV7-8 and TRBJ2-1, with unresolved D. V lost 4 bases, J lost 0 bases, and 22 bases lay in between. The CDR3 length is 19 residues. The germline CDR1 and CDR2 sequences are SGHVS and FQNEAQ. CDR3 sequence: CASSSLGPSAKSSYNEQFF. DNA of the CDR3: TGTGCCAGCAGCTCGTTGGGCCCATCAGCTAAAAGCTCCTACAATGAGCAGTTCTTC.

This clone was observed a single time. The V and J genes are TRBV3-1 (or the pseudogene TRBV3-2) and TRBJ2-5; 7 nucleotides match TRBD2. This CDR3 contains 15 residues. V was pared by 4 bases and J by 5 bases, with 10 bases of the junction left unmatched. CDR1 and CDR2 (germline): LGHDT, YNNKEL (reference sequence). The CDR3 coding sequence is TGTGCCAGCAGCCGCTACCCTAGCGGTGTTGAGACCCAGTACTTC. The encoded protein is CASSRYPSGVETQYF.

The genes are TRBV2 and TRBJ1-5; 8 nucleotides agree with TRBD1. CDR1 and CDR2 from the germline V gene are SNHLY and FYNNEI. The CDR3 sequence is 16 residues long. J lost 2 bases, V lost 5 bases, and 8 bases had no gene match. The CDR3 here is CASSKDRGEGNQPQHF. The CDR3 DNA is TGTGCCAGCAGTAAAGACAGGGGAGAAGGCAATCAGCCCCAGCATTTT.